This T cell receptor beta chain was identified in a study of HIV-infected patients and healthy controls. The sample holds many counts of this clonotype. Antigen unknown. Alpha and beta constant-region primers primed reverse transcription of 500 to 550 ng RNA. Using multiplexing indices, alpha and beta chain libraries were generated apart by chain-specific third strand synthesis. TCRdb reanalysed the 5' RACE reads using MiXCR and keeps one entry per CDR3 protein. Here the sample spans roughly 20,000 distinct CDR3 sequences, 10% being singletons. Study outcomes and limitations: During therapy, HIV-associated CDR3s fell significantly in frequency, while CMV-associated CDR3s did not change significantly.

CDR3 length: 14 amino acids. Trimming at V came to 0 bases and at J to 6 bases, leaving 6 bases not matched to a gene. The germline CDR1 and CDR2 sequences are SGHRS and YFSETQ. No cell fractionation was done, so the repertoire covers all unsorted peripheral blood T cells. The sequence derives from an adult in good health. Sequencing was carried out using blood. The V and J genes are TRBV5-1 and TRBJ2-7; 7 bases map to TRBD1. The CDR3, as DNA: TGCGCCAGCAGCTTGGGTGACAGGGATTCCGAGCAGTACTTC. Its protein is CASSLGDRDSEQYF.